This TCR beta chain was recovered during a study of spatial heterogeneity in lung cancer (dated by TCRdb to the late 2010s). Background on the whole study: Beta-chain transcripts were consistently detected in greater numbers than alpha-chain transcripts, which likely reflects a higher abundance of beta-chain transcripts. Nonsynonymous mutation counts, determined by whole-exome sequencing of tumor tissue, were related to features of the TCR repertoire. A strong correlation was found between TCR transcript counts in tumor regions and a T cell transcriptional module score from matched bulk RNA-seq. At surgery, roughly 220 tumor regions, 63 to 70 matched nontumor lung samples and more than 50 PBMC samples were TCR-sequenced for both alpha and beta chains. In non-small cell lung cancer, the study made a quantitative comparison of TCR alpha and beta repertoires among multiple tumor regions, matched nontumor lung and blood. In the raw uncorrected reads, each unique combination of TCR and UMI appeared more than ten times on average.

Library preparation employed 5' RACE. These reads were obtained on a NextSeq 500. In the TCR library protocol, a unique molecular identifier was attached to each TCR cDNA molecule so that PCR and sequencing errors could be corrected. The original pipeline was this. Decombinator tools were used for TCR identification, UMI-based error correction and CDR3 extraction. Expanded TCRs were defined as those above a frequency of 2 per 1,000, corresponding to the top 1% of the tumor frequency distribution. Expanded tumor TCRs statistically deemed absent (corrected P<0.05) from at least one tumor region were classed as regional, and all other expanded tumor TCRs were classed as ubiquitous. Renyi diversity was computed with the R vegan package after each repertoire had been subsampled 100 times to 5,000 TCRs. CDR3 similarity networks were built from amino acid triplet string-kernel similarity, with CDR3s being connected when pairwise similarity was above 0.82. TCRdb's own reprocessing of the public reads used fastp at Q25 and MiXCR and kept productive beta chains. Each CDR3 protein gets just one entry, which takes the most common genes and DNA from the rows behind it. TCRdb, not the original authors, processed these V and J calls. In all, the sample holds more than 9,000 distinct CDR3 sequences, and 6.5% to 9% of those were seen once. The ten largest clones capture about 24% of the sample.

The meaning of the sample's time point label: sample taken at primary tumor resection. Samples were obtained from fewer than 80 patients with early-stage, untreated non-small cell lung cancer from the lung TRACERx cohort. Whole RNA extracted from tumor and nontumor lung tissue, or from cryopreserved PBMC samples, was used for TCR sequencing without cell sorting. Only patients with enough RNA available from two or more tumor regions were chosen for TCR sequencing. A lung pathologist reviewed the tumor and adjacent nontumor lung specimens before the specimens were selected. Only a few counts were recorded for this clonotype. Its binding antigen is unknown. Base quality data are lacking; no much larger clone is found one base away. Based on the germline V gene, the CDR1 and CDR2 sequences are MDHEN and SYDVKM. The CDR3 runs 16 amino acids, cysteine and phenylalanine included. Only the CDR3 portion is preserved as DNA: 48 bases, with reading frame beginning at the first base. Germline trimming amounts to 4 bases on V and 7 bases on J, with 7 as the count of junction bases outside the gene matches.

General conclusions and limits of the study: A correlation was observed between the number of expanded intratumoral alpha and beta TCRs and the tumor nonsynonymous mutation count. TCR-seq coverage of tumor T cells was estimated to be only about 7% for alpha chains and more than 11% for beta chains. Confirming at a functional level the hypothesis that regional TCRs recognize regional mutations was considered to require additional single-cell paired TCR alpha and beta sequencing. Counts of ubiquitous and regional expanded TCRs were found to correlate with counts of ubiquitous and regional nonsynonymous mutations, respectively.

Sequences were derived from lung tumor tissue, sampled at surgery. The chain links TRBV28 with TRBJ1-6; 10 bases in between match TRBD1. The sequence was collected from a male donor with early-stage non-small cell lung cancer. The sequenced DNA: TGTGCCAGCAGTTGGACAGGGGGAATAGGCAATTCACCCCTCCACTTT. This sequence encodes CASSWTGGIGNSPLHF.